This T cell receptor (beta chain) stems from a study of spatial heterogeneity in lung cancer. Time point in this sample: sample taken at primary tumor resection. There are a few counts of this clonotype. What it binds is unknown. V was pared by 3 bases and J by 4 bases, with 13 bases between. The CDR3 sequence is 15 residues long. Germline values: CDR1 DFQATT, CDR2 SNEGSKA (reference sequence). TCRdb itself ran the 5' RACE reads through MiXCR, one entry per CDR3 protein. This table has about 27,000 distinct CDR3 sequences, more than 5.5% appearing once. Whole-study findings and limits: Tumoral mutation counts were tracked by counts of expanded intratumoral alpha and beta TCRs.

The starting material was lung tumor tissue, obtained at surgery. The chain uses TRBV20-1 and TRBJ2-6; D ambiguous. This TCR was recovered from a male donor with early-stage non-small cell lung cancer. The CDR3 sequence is CSARIGEAGANVLTF. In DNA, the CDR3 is TGCAGTGCTAGGATCGGAGAGGCCGGGGCCAACGTCCTGACTTTC.